This T cell receptor (beta chain) was observed in a study of CD8 T cells in ankylosing spondylitis. Findings and limits, study-wide: A TCR beta motif made of about eight highly homologous variants seemed typical of ankylosing spondylitis blood. The authors found the disease-linked clones to be CD8+ and relatively rare in peripheral blood.

Germline loops: CDR1 MNHEY, CDR2 SMNVEV (reference sequence). The length of the CDR3 is 14 residues. Trimming took 4 bases from V and 3 from J, leaving 13 bases between them. For this clonotype: Antigen specificity is unknown.

Via MiXCR, TCRdb re-called the 5' RACE reads, giving one row per CDR3 protein. The sample contains 200,000 to 250,000 distinct CDR3 sequences, about 7.3% of which appear only once. This TCR was sampled from a male donor with ankylosing spondylitis. The rearrangement links TRBV27 to TRBJ2-7; D is tentatively TRBD1 or TRBD2 (5 bases each). The sample was blood, either unsorted or a sorted T cell fraction (not recorded which). CDR3 in DNA: TGTGCCAGCAGTTCCTCCGGGACCTTCTACGAGCAGTACTTC. It yields the protein CASSSSGTFYEQYF.